A few counts support the clone carrying this TCR beta chain. The source of the sample is a study of blood T cells in healthy people across ages. Next came a second PCR, run for about 6 to 11 cycles, which used a sample-barcoded 5' primer along with a J-beta primer mix. MiXCR, run by TCRdb on the 5' RACE reads, gives a single entry per CDR3 protein. In the table there are some 1.8 million distinct CDR3 sequences, roughly two fifths of which are singletons. Germline V gene sequence: CDR1 MRHNA, CDR2 SNTAGT. With 2 bases clipped from V and 5 bases from J, the junction kept 10 bases outside the gene matches. This CDR3 has 19 amino acids.

Sequenced material: blood. The receptor comes from a human donor in good health. J is TRBJ2-3 and V is TRBV6-4; 16 bases line up with TRBD2. CDR3 loop: CASSDQPGLAGGPGDTQYF. In DNA form, the CDR3 reads TGTGCCAGCAGTGACCAACCGGGACTAGCGGGGGGGCCTGGAGATACGCAGTATTTT.